These 14 T cell receptor beta chains share one sample of origin, sequenced in a study of cytomegalovirus exposure and HLA in healthy donors. PCR used 60 Vbeta primers and 13 Jbeta primers. Here immunoSEQ multiplex PCR was the method, and the copy in TCRdb shows in-frame clones only, minus some. The listing records 200,000 to 250,000 clones. Input material: PBMCs. These receptors were obtained from a woman aged 25 to 39 in good health and CMV-seropositive.

The genes are TRBV13 and TRBJ2-7, with 11 positions matching TRBD2. The germline gives CDR1 PRHDT, CDR2 FYEKMQ (reference sequence). V gave up 4 bases and J gave up 1 base; unmatched junction bases: 3. The CDR3 spans 15 residues. The CDR3 spells CASSSRLAGSYEQYF. CDR3 in DNA: TGTGCCAGCAGCTCGAGACTAGCGGGGTCCTACGAGCAGTACTTC.

The CDR3 DNA is TGTGCCAGCTCACCACCGGGACTAGCGGGAGTCACCGGGGAGCTGTTTTTT. Protein sequence: CASSPPGLAGVTGELFF. V is TRBV18 and J is TRBJ2-2; 14 bases are a match to TRBD2. Germline values: CDR1 KGHSH, CDR2 LQKENI. The CDR3 is 17 amino acids. The V and J ends lost 0 bases and 4 bases, in that order; junction bases with no gene match: 1.

This chain joins TRBV4-3 and TRBJ2-2, with unresolved D. This CDR3 region has 13 residues. Trimming shortened V by 5 bases and J by 6 bases, and 10 bases separated the two germline ends. Germline CDR1 reads LGHNA; CDR2 reads YSLEER. The CDR3, as DNA: TGCGCCAGCAGCTCCCACAACGCCGGGGAGCTGTTTTTT. Its protein is CASSSHNAGELFF.

The chain uses TRBV7-9 and TRBJ2-5, with 12 bases that match TRBD2. CDR3 length equals 15 residues. The germline V gene encodes CDR1 SEHNR and CDR2 FQNEAQ (reference sequence). V dropped 4 bases and J dropped 4; count of bases not matched to a gene: 4. The CDR3 sequence: CASSSGLAGGETQYF. In DNA, the CDR3 is TGTGCCAGCAGCTCGGGACTAGCGGGCGGAGAGACCCAGTACTTC.

The chain couples TRBV2 to TRBJ2-2; 8 nucleotides agree with TRBD1. CDR3 length equals 15 residues. The trim removed 5 bases at V and 5 bases at J, leaving 7 bases unmatched. Per the germline V gene, CDR1 is SNHLY and CDR2 is FYNNEI. The CDR3 DNA sequence: TGTGCCAGCAGTCAACAGGGGGACAGGACCGGGGAGCTGTTTTTT. This gives the protein CASSQQGDRTGELFF.

The chain links TRBV18 to TRBJ2-5; tentative D call: TRBD1 (6 bases). The CDR3 covers 13 residues. Between the trimmed V and J ends, which lost 6 bases and 5 bases, there was a span of 13 bases. Germline V CDR1 and CDR2: KGHSH, LQKENI. CDR3 sequence (DNA): TGTGCCAGCTCGAGCACAGGGCTTGAGACCCAGTACTTC. Translated, it gives CASSSTGLETQYF.

This sequence joins TRBV5-1 and TRBJ1-1; tentatively, D is TRBD1 (6 bases). This CDR3 has 16 amino acids. Between the trimmed V and J ends, which lost 4 bases and 5 bases, there was a span of 21 bases. The V gene's germline CDR1 is SGHRS and CDR2 YFSETQ. The CDR3 is CASSPRVGERGTEAFF. The CDR3 bases are TGCGCCAGCAGCCCCCGGGTGGGAGAGAGGGGGACTGAAGCTTTCTTT. The whole variable domain, remainder taken from reference TRBV5-1 and TRBJ1-1, is KAGVTQTPRYLIKTRGQQVTLSCSPISGHRSVSWYQQTPGQGLQFLFEYFSETQRNKGNFPGRFSGRQFSNSRSEMNVSTLELGDSALYLCASSPRVGERGTEAFFGQGTRLTVV.

CDR3 DNA sequence: TGTGCCAGCAGTGATAACGGTAACACCGGGGAGCTGTTTTTT. Translating gives CASSDNGNTGELFF. The genes are TRBV2 and TRBJ2-2, with no clear D. The CDR3 consists of 14 residues. Germline V CDR1 and CDR2: SNHLY, FYNNEI. V was shortened by 3 bases and J by 2 bases, with 7 bases between the two germline ends.

The J gene is TRBJ1-5, the V gene TRBV6-1; possible D gene TRBD1, 6 bases. V lost 10 bases, J lost 12 bases, and 16 bases lay in between. Germline V lookup: CDR1 MNHNS, CDR2 SASEGT. This CDR3 is built from 11 residues. CDR3 DNA sequence: TGTGCCATTCAAGGACACAGGGACCAGCATTTT. It specifies CAIQGHRDQHF.

The rearrangement links TRBV10-2 to TRBJ1-6, with no clear D. The CDR3 length is 16 residues. Looked up from germline, CDR1 is WSHSY and CDR2 is SAAADI. V was pared by 4 bases and J by 9 bases, with 19 bases between. CDR3 in amino acids: CASSVGVRSGVSPLHF. As DNA, the CDR3 is TGCGCCAGCAGTGTAGGTGTTAGAAGCGGAGTTTCACCCCTCCACTTT.

Details on this clone: The sample carries other DNA sequences with the same CDR3. This sequence joins TRBV27 and TRBJ1-2; no reliable D call. V dropped 6 bases and J dropped 4 bases, with 15 bases sitting between them. This CDR3 is 14 amino acids long. CDR1 is MNHEY and CDR2 is SMNVEV in the germline V gene (reference sequence). The CDR3, as DNA: TGTGCCAGCAGATTTTTACAAACCAGCTATGGCTACACCTTC. Protein sequence: CASRFLQTSYGYTF.

This sequence joins TRBV19 and TRBJ2-2; 9 bases fit TRBD1. The V segment lost 7 bases and the J segment 7 bases; nucleotides outside the gene matches: 7. The CDR3 has 14 residues. Germline-derived CDR1 and CDR2 are LNHDA and SQIVND (reference sequence). The CDR3 sequence is CASKQQGANGELFF. The CDR3 region has the DNA TGTGCCAGTAAACAACAGGGGGCGAACGGGGAGCTGTTTTTT.

Worth noting for this clone: A read error may produce the germline difference seen at one junction end. CDR3 in amino acids: CASSLGGQGRQLQHF. Written as DNA, the CDR3 is TGTGCCAGCAGCTTAGGGGGACAGGGAAGGCAGCTCCAGCATTTT. The chain has TRBV7-2 and TRBJ1-5, with 9 bases lining up with TRBD1. The CDR3 is 15 residues long. Germline CDR1 and CDR2: SGHTA and FQGNSA. The entire variable domain, with the rest obtained from reference TRBV7-2 and TRBJ1-5, is as follows: GAGVSQSPSNKVTEKGKDVELRCDPISGHTALYWYRQSLGQGLEFLIYFQGNSAPDKSGLPSDRFSAERTGGSVSTLTIQRTQQEDSAVYLCASSLGGQGRQLQHFGDGTRLSIL.

This chain uses TRBV5-1 with TRBJ2-1, with D possibly matching TRBD2 (6 bases). The CDR3 runs 14 residues. V lost 2 bases, J lost 8 bases, and 14 bases lay in between. CDR1 is SGHRS, CDR2 YFSETQ, per germline. CDR3 DNA: TGCGCCAGCAGCTTACTAGAGGGAGGCGATGAGCAGTTCTTC. Amino acids: CASSLLEGGDEQFF.